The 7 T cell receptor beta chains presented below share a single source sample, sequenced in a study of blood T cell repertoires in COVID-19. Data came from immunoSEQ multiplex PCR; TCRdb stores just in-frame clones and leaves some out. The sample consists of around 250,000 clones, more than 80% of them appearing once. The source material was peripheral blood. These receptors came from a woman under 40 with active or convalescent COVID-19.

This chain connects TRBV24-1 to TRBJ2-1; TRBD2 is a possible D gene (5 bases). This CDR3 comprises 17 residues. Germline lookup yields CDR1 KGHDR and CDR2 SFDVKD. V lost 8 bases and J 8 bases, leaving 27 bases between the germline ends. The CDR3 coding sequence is TGTGCCACCAAAGGGAGACGTCGGGATCACTTAAGGCATGAGCAGTTCTTC. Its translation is CATKGRRRDHLRHEQFF.

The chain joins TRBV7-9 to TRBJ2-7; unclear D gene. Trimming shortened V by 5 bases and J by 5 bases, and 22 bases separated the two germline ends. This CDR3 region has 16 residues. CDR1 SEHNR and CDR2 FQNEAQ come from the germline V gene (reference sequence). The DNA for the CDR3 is TGTGCCAGCAGCGTAGACGGTGCCCCGGTCCCCCACGAGCAGTACTTC. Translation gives CASSVDGAPVPHEQYF.

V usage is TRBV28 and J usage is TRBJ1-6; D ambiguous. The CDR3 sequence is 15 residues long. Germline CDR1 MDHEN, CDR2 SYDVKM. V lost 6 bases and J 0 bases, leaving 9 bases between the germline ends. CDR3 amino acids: CASRLLSSYNSPLHF. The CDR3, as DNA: TGTGCCAGCAGACTCCTGAGCTCCTATAATTCACCCCTCCACTTT.

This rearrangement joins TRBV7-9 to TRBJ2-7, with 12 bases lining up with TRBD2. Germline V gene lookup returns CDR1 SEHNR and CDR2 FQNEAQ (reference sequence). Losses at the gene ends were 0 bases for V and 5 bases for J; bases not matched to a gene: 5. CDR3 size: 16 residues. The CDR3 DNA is TGTGCCAGCAGCTTAGCCGCTAGCGGGGGGGCGGACGAGCAGTACTTC. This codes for CASSLAASGGADEQYF.

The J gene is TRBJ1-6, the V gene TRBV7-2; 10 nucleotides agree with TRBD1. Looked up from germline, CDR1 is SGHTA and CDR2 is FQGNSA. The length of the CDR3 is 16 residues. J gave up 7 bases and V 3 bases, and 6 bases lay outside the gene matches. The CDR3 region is CASSFRRDRGNSPLHF. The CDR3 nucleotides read TGTGCCAGCAGCTTCCGCCGGGACAGGGGAAATTCACCCCTCCACTTT.

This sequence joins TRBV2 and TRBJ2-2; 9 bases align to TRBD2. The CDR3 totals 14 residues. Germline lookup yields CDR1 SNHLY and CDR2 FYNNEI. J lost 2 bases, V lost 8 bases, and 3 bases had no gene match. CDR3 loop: CASRLAVNTGELFF. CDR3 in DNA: TGTGCCAGCCGACTAGCGGTAAACACCGGGGAGCTGTTTTTT.

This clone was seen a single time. The CDR3: CASRASPATNEKLFF. CDR3 nucleotides: TGTGCCAGCAGGGCATCTCCTGCAACTAATGAAAAACTGTTTTTT. This chain joins TRBV2 and TRBJ1-4; D not resolved. CDR1 and CDR2 (germline): SNHLY, FYNNEI. The ends were cut back, 6 bases at V and 0 bases at J, with 11 bases in the middle. The CDR3 runs to 15 residues.